This T cell receptor (beta chain) was recorded in a study of technical replicates of blood from a handful of donors. The repertoire was sequenced with immunoSEQ multiplex PCR; TCRdb's copy has only in-frame clones and lacks some. The data hold almost 65,000 clones, with approximately 84% observed a single time. Germline V lookup: CDR1 MNHNS, CDR2 SASEGT. This CDR3 has 16 amino acids. J was trimmed by 5 bases and V by 3 bases; bases with no gene match: 9. The sample comprised PBMCs. The V gene is TRBV6-1, the J gene TRBJ2-1; 8 nucleotides agree with TRBD1. This sequence originates from a human donor in good health. Some clones in this sample may be carry-over from other donors' samples. The CDR3 spells CASSDRDRKINNEQFF. The CDR3 nucleotides read TGTGCCAGCAGTGACCGGGACAGGAAAATAAACAATGAGCAGTTCTTC.